The 25 T cell receptor beta chains below come from one sample, sequenced in a study of molecular identifiers for immune sequencing clone quantification. MiXCR was run by TCRdb on the PCR reads, yielding one entry per CDR3 protein. The data contain approximately 680,000 distinct CDR3 sequences, roughly 27% of them seen just once; the ten biggest clones take up about 0.78%. Source material: naive CD8+ T cells from blood, with Jurkat cell RNA spiked in. Described subset: FACS-sorted CD8+CD4-CCR7+CD45RA+ naive T cells. The receptors originated from a human donor in good health. Some libraries in this study had Jurkat cell RNA spiked in.

This clonotype was recorded many times. The V and J genes are TRBV19 and TRBJ1-5, with D hard to call. Germline assignment: CDR1 LNHDA and CDR2 SQIVND (reference sequence). This CDR3 is built from 13 residues. With 1 base removed from V and 7 bases from J, the gap between germline ends came to 8 bases. CDR3 sequence reads: CASSIGVSQPQHF. The CDR3 region has the DNA TGTGCCAGTAGTATAGGGGTGAGCCAGCCCCAGCATTTT. Full variable domain (remainder filled in from reference TRBV19 and TRBJ1-5): DGGITQSPKYLFRKEGQNVTLSCEQNLNHDAMYWYRQDPGQGLRLIYYSQIVNDFQKGDIAEGYSVSREKKESFPLTVTSAQKNPTAFYLCASSIGVSQPQHFGDGTRLSIL.

Remarks on this clonotype: This clone may be a read error of a much larger clone one base away. The chain has TRBV20-1 and TRBJ1-5, with D possibly matching TRBD1 (5 bases). Per the germline V gene, CDR1 is DFQATT and CDR2 is SNEGSKA (reference sequence). The CDR3 has 16 amino acids. CDR3 in DNA: TGCAGTGCTAGAGATCTGGCAGGGAGAGTCGGTCAGGCCCAGCATTTT. Translation: CSARDLAGRVGQAQHF.

This clonotype was seen ten or more times. The V gene is TRBV6-5, the J gene TRBJ2-3, with a tentative D call TRBD2 (5 bases). The germline V gene has CDR1 MNHEY and CDR2 SVGAGI. The ends were cut back, 2 bases at V and 5 bases at J, with 5 bases in the middle. CDR3 length: 12 amino acids. The DNA of the CDR3 is TGTGCCAGCAGTTACGAGGGAGATACGCAGTATTTT. This sequence encodes CASSYEGDTQYF.

This clonotype has a count of ten or more. The chain employs TRBV12-3 or TRBV12-4 and TRBJ2-1, with 10 positions matching TRBD2. Losses at the gene ends were 3 bases for V and 4 bases for J; bases not matched to a gene: 3. The CDR3 length is 15 residues. The CDR3 loop is CASSFPSGSYNEQFF. The CDR3 DNA reads as TGTGCCAGCAGTTTTCCTAGCGGGAGTTACAATGAGCAGTTCTTC.

This chain links TRBV4-3 with TRBJ1-2; D not resolved. Looked up from germline, CDR1 is LGHNA and CDR2 is YSLEER. The CDR3 is 16 residues long. V was clipped by 0 bases and J by 3 bases, with 14 bases between them. The CDR3, as DNA: TGCGCCAGCAGCCAAGATAGGTTGTGGGTGGACTATGGCTACACCTTC. Its protein is CASSQDRLWVDYGYTF.

The rearrangement links TRBV11-2 to TRBJ2-1; a weak D match, TRBD2 (6 bases). The CDR3 sequence is 15 residues long. Germline CDR1 is SGHAT and CDR2 is FQNNGV. Trimming shortened V by 5 bases and J by 2 bases, and 13 bases separated the two germline ends. The CDR3 loop is CASSRGDCTYNEQFF. For the CDR3, the DNA is TGTGCCAGCAGCCGAGGGGACTGCACCTACAATGAGCAGTTCTTC.

This clonotype was picked up many times. The chain carries TRBV9 and TRBJ1-5; D is unresolved. CDR1 and CDR2 (germline): SGDLS, YYNGEE. V was clipped by 3 bases and J by 0 bases, with 7 bases between them. This CDR3 is 14 amino acids long. This chain's CDR3 is CASSDRYSNQPQHF. As DNA, the CDR3 is TGTGCCAGCAGCGACAGATATAGCAATCAGCCCCAGCATTTT.

Details on this clonotype: At one of its ends the junction is not consistent with the germline gene, which may arise from a read error. The V and J genes are TRBV7-9 and TRBJ2-7; D might be TRBD2 (6 bases). The germline gives CDR1 SEHNR, CDR2 FQNEAQ (reference sequence). CDR3 length equals 14 residues. CDR3 nucleotides: TGTGCCCGCAGCGCCGTTGGGGACTCCTACGCGCAGTACTTC. As protein: CARSAVGDSYAQYF.

A few counts support this clonotype. The chain links TRBV30 to TRBJ1-1; a possible D gene is TRBD1 (5 bases). Germline loops: CDR1 GTSNPN, CDR2 SVGIG (reference sequence). The germline V and J ends were trimmed by 6 bases and 7 bases, with 21 bases remaining between them. The CDR3 is 14 residues long. In nucleotides, the CDR3 is TGTGCCTGTTCCCTGGCAGGGTTGGGTTTTGAAGCTTTCTTT. Protein product: CACSLAGLGFEAFF.

This clonotype was counted at least ten times. Here the CDR3 reads CASSLEPGTTDTDTQYF. The CDR3, as DNA: TGCGCCAGCAGCTTGGAGCCGGGGACTACCGACACAGATACGCAGTATTTT. This chain links TRBV5-1 with TRBJ2-3, with 7 bases that match TRBD2. Trimming cost V 0 bases and J 2 bases; bases outside gene matches: 9. CDR3 length: 17 amino acids. Germline V gene lookup returns CDR1 SGHRS and CDR2 YFSETQ.

The chain has TRBV20-1 and TRBJ2-2, with 16 nucleotides matching TRBD2. Per the germline V gene, CDR1 is DFQATT and CDR2 is SNEGSKA (reference sequence). Trimming removed 1 base from V and 3 bases from J; junction bases left unmatched: 5. CDR3 length equals 18 residues. As DNA, the CDR3 is TGCAGTGCTAGAGCCGGGACTAGCGGGGGGGTGTACACCGGGGAGCTGTTTTTT. Its translation is CSARAGTSGGVYTGELFF.

This clonotype was seen a few times. The V gene is TRBV7-9, the J gene TRBJ2-5, with 8 bases fitting TRBD2. The germline gives CDR1 SEHNR, CDR2 FQNEAQ (reference sequence). This CDR3 is built from 17 residues. V shed 5 bases and J 4 bases; nucleotides not matched to a gene: 15. The CDR3 DNA follows: TGTGCCAGCAGCCCGATTACTTACGACGGGGGGGCAGAGACCCAGTACTTC. Translation: CASSPITYDGGAETQYF.

This clonotype was detected many times. The CDR3 is CASSFPDRVFSTGELFF. For the CDR3, the DNA is TGTGCCAGCAGCTTTCCAGACAGGGTTTTTAGCACCGGGGAGCTGTTTTTT. The rearrangement uses TRBV7-9 and TRBJ2-2, with 7 bases that match TRBD1. Germline V gives CDR1 SEHNR, CDR2 FQNEAQ (reference sequence). The J segment lost 4 bases and the V segment lost 3 bases, leaving 11 bases of the junction unmatched. The CDR3 covers 17 residues.

In this sample, this clonotype turned up once. This may stem from a read error, because a much larger clone lies one nucleotide away. The chain couples TRBV4-3 to TRBJ2-5; 9 bases map to TRBD2. Per germline, CDR1 LGHNA and CDR2 YSLEER. Trimming took 0 bases from V and 5 from J; bases not matched to a gene: 10. The CDR3 is 17 amino acids. The chain's CDR3 is CASSQEPSGVTHETQYF. The CDR3 DNA is TGCGCCAGCAGCCAAGAGCCTAGCGGGGTTACACATGAGACCCAGTACTTC.

The chain has TRBV10-3 and TRBJ2-1; D uncertain. The CDR3 spans 14 residues. The V gene lost 0 bases and the J gene lost 5 bases, with 8 bases spanning the gap. Germline values: CDR1 ENHRY, CDR2 SYGVKD. DNA of the CDR3: TGTGCCATCAGTGAGTCGACCTATGACAATGAGCAGTTCTTC. Its protein product is CAISESTYDNEQFF.

This clonotype occurred a few times. V usage is TRBV7-9 and J usage is TRBJ2-7; either TRBD1 or TRBD2 may fit D (5 bases each). The germline CDR1 and CDR2 sequences are SEHNR and FQNEAQ (reference sequence). The CDR3 runs to 15 residues. Trimming left V 5 bases short and J 6 bases short, with 20 bases between. The CDR3 nucleotides are TGTGCCAGCAGCAACCGGGACGGCAGTTCACCCGAGCAGTACTTC. Its protein is CASSNRDGSSPEQYF.

This clonotype was seen once. Germline and junction disagree at one end, which may indicate a read error. The chain uses TRBV5-6 and TRBJ2-3; tentatively, D is TRBD2 (6 bases). This CDR3 contains 15 residues. The germline gives CDR1 SGHDT, CDR2 YYEEEE. CDR3 amino acids: CASMVSGRDTGTQYF. DNA for the CDR3: TGTGCCAGCATGGTCAGCGGGCGCGACACAGGTACGCAGTATTTT.

This clonotype was found a few times. The DNA for the CDR3 is TGTGCCAGCAGTCATACCGGGACAGGGACTAGTCGGTTCTTC. Its protein product is CASSHTGTGTSRFF. The chain joins TRBV12-3 or TRBV12-4 to TRBJ2-1, with a tentative D call TRBD1 (9 bases). The length of the CDR3 is 14 residues. Trimming left V 5 bases short and J 15 bases short, with 23 bases between.

As concerns this clonotype: Since a much larger clone is just one base distant, this may be a read error. Since no conserved phenylalanine or tryptophan closes the CDR3, a read error is the likely cause. The chain recombines TRBV19 with TRBJ1-5; TRBD1 aligns across 7 bases. CDR1 LNHDA and CDR2 SQIVND come from the germline V gene (reference sequence). This CDR3 is 16 amino acids long. The V segment lost 5 bases and the J segment 2 bases; nucleotides outside the gene matches: 9. As DNA, the CDR3 is TGTGCCAGTAGTCCAGCAGGGGGGCGCGGCAATCAGCCCCAGCATTAT. Its protein product is CASSPAGGRGNQPQHY.

In the case of this clonotype: A read error is possible here, since a much larger clone lies one base away. The V and J genes are TRBV5-4 and TRBJ1-1, with 9 positions matching TRBD1. CDR1 is SGHNT, CDR2 YYREEE, per germline (reference sequence). J was trimmed by 7 bases and V by 4 bases; bases with no gene match: 17. The CDR3 length is 17 residues. CDR3 coding DNA: TGTGCCAGCAGCCACAGACAGGGGGAATTCGGTCAAGTTGAAGCTTTCTTT. This sequence encodes CASSHRQGEFGQVEAFF.

In DNA form, the CDR3 reads TGTGCCAGCAGCTTAGCTATGGGTGTCTCTGGAAACACCATATATTTT. It encodes CASSLAMGVSGNTIYF. The J gene is TRBJ1-3, the V gene TRBV7-6; D unclear. The length of the CDR3 is 16 residues. The germline V gene encodes CDR1 SGHVS and CDR2 FNYEAQ. Trimming took off 0 bases at V and 0 bases at J, with 9 bases between the two ends.

The chain links TRBV27 to TRBJ1-1; a weak D match, TRBD1 (6 bases). CDR1 MNHEY and CDR2 SMNVEV come from the germline V gene (reference sequence). Deletions cut 5 bases from V and 2 bases from J, with 21 bases between. The CDR3 has 17 residues. The CDR3 DNA reads as TGTGCCAGCAGTCCGATCTTACAGGGCGGCCTCAACACTGAAGCTTTCTTT. Translation gives CASSPILQGGLNTEAFF.

This clonotype was detected only a few times. The genes are TRBV20-1 and TRBJ2-7; D perhaps matches TRBD1 (7 bases). Trimming removed 4 bases from V and 4 bases from J, with 14 bases in between. CDR1 is DFQATT and CDR2 is SNEGSKA in the germline V gene (reference sequence). The CDR3 consists of 13 residues. The CDR3, as DNA: TGCAGTGCTAAGGAGGGGGCCGGGTACGAGCAGTACTTC. Translated, it gives CSAKEGAGYEQYF.

The chain uses TRBV5-5 and TRBJ1-6, with 7 bases aligning to TRBD1. CDR1 is SGHKS, CDR2 YYEKEE, per germline (reference sequence). The CDR3 has 16 residues. The V and J ends lost 0 bases and 3 bases, in that order; junction bases with no gene match: 3. The CDR3 DNA sequence: TGTGCCAGCAGCTTGGCCAGGGACAGCTATAATTCACCCCTCCACTTT. Translation: CASSLARDSYNSPLHF. The variable domain in full, completed from reference TRBV5-5 and TRBJ1-6, reads DAGVTQSPTHLIKTRGQQVTLRCSPISGHKSVSWYQQVLGQGPQFIFQYYEKEERGRGNFPDRFSARQFPNYSSELNVNALLLGDSALYLCASSLARDSYNSPLHFGNGTRLTVT.

The sample holds one count of this clonotype. This sequence joins TRBV12-3 or TRBV12-4 and TRBJ2-3; D is ambiguous. The CDR3 covers 14 residues. V lost 2 bases and J 6 bases, leaving 12 bases between the germline ends. The CDR3 spells CASSLRPLEDTQYF. CDR3 nucleotide sequence: TGTGCCAGCAGTTTACGGCCCCTTGAGGATACGCAGTATTTT.